This T cell receptor (beta chain) comes out of a study of shared clonotypes between healthy human individuals. The study's findings and limits: Tissues were not sampled, only blood, and their repertoires likely differ.

Trimming took off 0 bases at V and 11 bases at J, with 10 bases between the two ends. The CDR3 runs to 12 residues. Germline values: CDR1 LGHNA, CDR2 YNFKEQ. Naive CD8 cells were CD45RO-negative, positively selected for CCR7, excluding terminally differentiated effector memory CD45RA+ cells. Libraries were prepared by immunoSEQ multiplex PCR; TCRdb keeps only in-frame clonotypes and omits some of them. The data contain hundreds of thousands of clones, roughly 96% of them singletons. Worth noting for this clone: What it recognizes is unknown.

The source is a woman in her twenties or thirties in good health. Sequenced input: naive CD8+ T cells sorted from blood. The V gene is TRBV4-2, the J gene TRBJ1-1; weak D call: TRBD1 (5 bases). The CDR3 loop reads CASSQEGREAFF. CDR3 nucleotides: TGTGCCAGCAGCCAAGAGGGCAGGGAGGCTTTCTTT.